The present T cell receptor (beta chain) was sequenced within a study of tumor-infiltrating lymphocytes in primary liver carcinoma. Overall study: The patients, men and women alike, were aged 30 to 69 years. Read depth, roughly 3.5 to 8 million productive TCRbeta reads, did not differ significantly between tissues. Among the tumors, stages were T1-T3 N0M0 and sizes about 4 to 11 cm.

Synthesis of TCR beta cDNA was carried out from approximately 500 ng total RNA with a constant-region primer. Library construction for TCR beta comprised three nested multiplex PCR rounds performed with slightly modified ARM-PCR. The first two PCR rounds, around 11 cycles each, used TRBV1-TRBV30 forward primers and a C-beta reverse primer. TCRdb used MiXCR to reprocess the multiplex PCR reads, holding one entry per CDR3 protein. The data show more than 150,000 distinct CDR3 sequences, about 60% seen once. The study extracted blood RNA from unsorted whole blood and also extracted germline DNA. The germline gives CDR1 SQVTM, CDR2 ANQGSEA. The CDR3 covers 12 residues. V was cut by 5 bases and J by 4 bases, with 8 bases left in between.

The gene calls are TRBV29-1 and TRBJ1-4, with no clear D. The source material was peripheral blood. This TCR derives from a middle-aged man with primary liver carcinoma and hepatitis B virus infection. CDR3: CSVRTDNEKLFF. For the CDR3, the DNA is TGCAGCGTTAGGACGGATAATGAAAAACTGTTTTTT.